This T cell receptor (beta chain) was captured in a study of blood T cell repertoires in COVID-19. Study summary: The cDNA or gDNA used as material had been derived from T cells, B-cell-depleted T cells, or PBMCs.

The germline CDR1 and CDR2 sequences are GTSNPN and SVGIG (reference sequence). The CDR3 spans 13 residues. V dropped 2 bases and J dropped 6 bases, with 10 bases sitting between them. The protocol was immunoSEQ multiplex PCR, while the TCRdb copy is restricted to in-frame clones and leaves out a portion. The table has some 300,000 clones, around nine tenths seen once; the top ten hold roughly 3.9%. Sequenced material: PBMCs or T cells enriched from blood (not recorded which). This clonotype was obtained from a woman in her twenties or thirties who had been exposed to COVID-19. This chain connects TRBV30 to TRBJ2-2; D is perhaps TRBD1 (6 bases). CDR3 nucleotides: TGTGCCTGGAGTAAGGACAGCTCCGGGGAGCTGTTTTTT. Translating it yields CAWSKDSSGELFF.